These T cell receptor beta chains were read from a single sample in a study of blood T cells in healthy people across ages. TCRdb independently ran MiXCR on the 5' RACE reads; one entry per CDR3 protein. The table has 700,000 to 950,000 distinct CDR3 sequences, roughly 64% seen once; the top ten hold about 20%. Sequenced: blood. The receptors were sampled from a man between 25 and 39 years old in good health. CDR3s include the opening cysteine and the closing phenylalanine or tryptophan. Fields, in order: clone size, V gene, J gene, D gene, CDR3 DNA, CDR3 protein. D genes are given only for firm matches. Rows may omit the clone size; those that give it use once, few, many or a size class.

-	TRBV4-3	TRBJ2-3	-	TGCGCCAGCTCCCCAGGTCCAGGCAGTACAGATACGCAGTATTTT	CASSPGPGSTDTQYF
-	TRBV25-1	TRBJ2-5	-	TGTGCCAGCAGTGAAGTGGGCCGGGAGCAGTACTTC	CASSEVGREQYF
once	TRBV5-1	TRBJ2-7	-	TGCGCCAGCAGCTTGGAAAGGGAGGAAGACGAGCAGTACTTC	CASSLEREEDEQYF
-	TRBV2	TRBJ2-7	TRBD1	TGTGCCAGCAAGCCCACCGGGACAGGAGCCTACAATGAGCAGTACTTC	CASKPTGTGAYNEQYF
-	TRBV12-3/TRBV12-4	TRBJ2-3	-	TGTGCCAGCAGTTTCGGAGGGACCGGAGATGCGGAGTATTTT	CASSFGGTGDAEYF
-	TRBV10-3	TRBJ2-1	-	TGTGCCATCAGTGATAACGGGGAGGGGGATGAGCAGTTCTTC	CAISDNGEGDEQFF
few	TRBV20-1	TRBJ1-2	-	TGCAGTGCTGAACAGGGAGGCTATGGCTACACCTTC	CSAEQGGYGYTF
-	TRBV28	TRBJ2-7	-	TGTGCCAGCAGTTCCGGGACGCTTGGCTACGAGCAGTACTTC	CASSSGTLGYEQYF
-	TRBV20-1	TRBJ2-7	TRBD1	TGCAGTGCTCTAGGACAGGGCTACGAGCAGTACTTC	CSALGQGYEQYF
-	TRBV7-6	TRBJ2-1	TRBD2	TGTGCCAGCAGCCAGATGAGACTAGCGGGACTTAATGAGCAGTTCTTC	CASSQMRLAGLNEQFF
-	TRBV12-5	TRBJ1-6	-	TGTGCTAGTGGTTGGGTATACAGCTCGAATTCACCCCTCCACTTT	CASGWVYSSNSPLHF
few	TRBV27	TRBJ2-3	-	TGTGCCAGCAGTTTAGGACCGCGTAGCACAGATACGCAGTATTTT	CASSLGPRSTDTQYF
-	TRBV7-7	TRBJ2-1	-	TGTGCTAGCAGCGCCACTTCACCCGATACCAGAAACAATGAGCAGTTCTTC	CASSATSPDTRNNEQFF
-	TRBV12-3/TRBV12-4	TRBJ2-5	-	TGTGCCAGCAGTTCAGTCGGGACCCAGTACTTC	CASSSVGTQYF
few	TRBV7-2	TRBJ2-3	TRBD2	TGTGCCAGCAGCTTACTAGCGGGAGCAGATACGCAGTATTTT	CASSLLAGADTQYF
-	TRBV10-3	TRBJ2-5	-	TGTGCCATCAGTACCACAGCGGGCCCCCAAGAGACCCAGTACTTC	CAISTTAGPQETQYF
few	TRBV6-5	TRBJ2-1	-	TGTGCCAGCAGTTACTCGATAGGGGGATTCAATGAGCAGTTCTTC	CASSYSIGGFNEQFF
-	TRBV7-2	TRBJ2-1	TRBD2	TGTGCCAGCAGCCTGCAGGAGACTAGCCCTCCGCTTGAGCAGTTCTTC	CASSLQETSPPLEQFF
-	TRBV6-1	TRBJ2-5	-	TGTGCCAGCAAGGCCCGGAAGACCCAGTACTTC	CASKARKTQYF
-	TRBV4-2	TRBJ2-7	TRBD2	TGTGCCAGCAGCCAAGTTACAACTAGCGGGAGTTACGAGCAGTACTTC	CASSQVTTSGSYEQYF